Each of the 13 T cell receptor beta chains below was sequenced from the same sample in a study of blood T cell repertoires in COVID-19. The protocol was immunoSEQ multiplex PCR, while the TCRdb copy is restricted to in-frame clones and leaves out a portion. The top ten clones hold roughly 8.6% of a sample with some 190,000 clones, approximately 80% of them seen once. What was sequenced was peripheral blood. These TCRs come from a woman in her forties or fifties with active or convalescent COVID-19.

This clone was seen a handful of times. The chain uses TRBV7-2 and TRBJ2-2; possible D gene TRBD1, 6 bases. The CDR3 runs to 13 residues. Germline CDR1 SGHTA, CDR2 FQGNSA. V lost 8 bases to trimming and J lost 1 base, with 8 bases between them. This CDR3 reads CASRGQNTGELFF. DNA for the CDR3: TGTGCCAGCCGGGGACAGAACACCGGGGAGCTGTTTTTT.

This chain links TRBV3-1 (or the pseudogene TRBV3-2) with TRBJ2-1; no definite D call. Trimming pared 0 bases from V and 4 bases from J, leaving 4 bases between. The CDR3 spans 13 residues. Germline V gives CDR1 LGHDT, CDR2 YNNKEL (reference sequence). For the CDR3, the DNA is TGTGCCAGCAGCCAAGAGAGGTACAATGAGCAGTTCTTC. This translates into CASSQERYNEQFF.

In this sample, this clone turned up once. The DNA for the CDR3 is TGTGCCAGCAGCGTAGGGCCTAGCGCCTCCTACGAGCAGTACTTC. This gives the protein CASSVGPSASYEQYF. This chain uses TRBV9 with TRBJ2-7, with a possible D match to TRBD2 (6 bases). Germline values: CDR1 SGDLS, CDR2 YYNGEE. V was cut by 0 bases and J by 0 bases, with 10 bases left in between. The CDR3 extends over 15 amino acids.

This rearrangement joins TRBV2 to TRBJ1-1; no clear D. Germline V CDR1 and CDR2: SNHLY, FYNNEI. The CDR3 is 13 amino acids. V dropped 5 bases and J dropped 0 bases, with 7 bases sitting between them. Written as DNA, the CDR3 is TGTGCCAGCAGTATTCAGATGAACACTGAAGCTTTCTTT. It is translated as CASSIQMNTEAFF.

J is TRBJ1-2 and V is TRBV3-1 (or the pseudogene TRBV3-2), with 8 bases identical to TRBD1. The J segment lost 3 bases and the V segment lost 3 bases, leaving 3 bases of the junction unmatched. CDR3 length equals 14 residues. Germline lookup yields CDR1 LGHDT and CDR2 YNNKEL (reference sequence). The CDR3: CASSQSTGDYGYTF. CDR3 bases: TGTGCCAGCAGCCAGTCGACAGGGGACTATGGCTACACCTTC.

J is TRBJ2-2 and V is TRBV5-1; D is unresolved. Germline-derived CDR1 and CDR2 are SGHRS and YFSETQ. The CDR3 loop spans 14 amino acids. Trimming took off 4 bases at V and 5 bases at J, with 12 bases between the two ends. The CDR3: CASSPRRLTGELFF. For the CDR3, the DNA is TGCGCCAGCAGCCCTAGAAGGTTAACCGGGGAGCTGTTTTTT.

V is TRBV7-6 and J is TRBJ2-5; D unresolved. The germline V gene has CDR1 SGHVS and CDR2 FNYEAQ. The ends were cut back, 4 bases at V and 0 bases at J, with 6 bases in the middle. The CDR3 has 13 amino acids. The CDR3: CASSSEYQETQYF. The CDR3 DNA reads TGTGCCAGCAGCTCCGAGTACCAAGAGACCCAGTACTTC. Drawing the rest from reference TRBV7-6 and TRBJ2-5, the complete variable domain is GAGVSQSPRYKVTKRGQDVALRCDPISGHVSLYWYRQALGQGPEFLTYFNYEAQQDKSGLPNDRFSAERPEGSISTLTIQRTEQRDSAMYRCASSSEYQETQYFGPGTRLLVL.

The chain is built from TRBV6-2 or TRBV6-3 and TRBJ2-2, with 10 bases that match TRBD1. This CDR3 has 20 residues. Trimming cost V 0 bases and J 0 bases; bases outside gene matches: 10. Germline loops: CDR1 MNHEY, CDR2 SVGEGT. The CDR3 region is CASSYSGTGEYLTNTGELFF. The CDR3 region has the DNA TGTGCCAGCAGTTACTCCGGGACAGGGGAATATCTTACGAACACCGGGGAGCTGTTTTTT.

This clone was observed a handful of times. The rearrangement links TRBV4-3 to TRBJ2-1; 11 bases are shared with TRBD2. CDR3 length equals 16 residues. Trimming cost V 1 base and J 7 bases; bases outside gene matches: 6. Germline V gene lookup returns CDR1 LGHNA and CDR2 YSLEER. CDR3 coding DNA: TGCGCCAGCAGCCAAGTGGTACTAGCGGGGGAAAATGAGCAGTTCTTC. It specifies CASSQVVLAGENEQFF.

The chain is built from TRBV11-3 and TRBJ2-2; the match to TRBD2 covers 7 bases. The CDR3 has 16 amino acids. Trimming cost V 1 base and J 2 bases; bases outside gene matches: 4. Per the germline V gene, CDR1 is SGHNT and CDR2 is YENEEA. CDR3 sequence: CASSLGGLTNTGELFF. In nucleotides, the CDR3 is TGTGCCAGCAGCTTAGGGGGACTAACTAACACCGGGGAGCTGTTTTTT.

This clone was seen more than once but under ten times. Different DNA sequences within this sample yield the same CDR3. The genes are TRBV7-8 and TRBJ2-7; TRBD1 matches 8 bases. The CDR3 consists of 14 residues. J was trimmed by 4 bases and V by 1 base; bases with no gene match: 3. Germline-derived CDR1 and CDR2 are SGHVS and FQNEAQ. CDR3 in amino acids: CASSLGTGSYEQYF. In DNA form, the CDR3 reads TGTGCCAGCAGCTTAGGGACAGGGTCTTACGAGCAGTACTTC.

Only a few counts were recorded for this clone. The chain employs TRBV25-1 and TRBJ1-5; D gene unclear. The CDR3 spans 12 residues. V shed 3 bases and J shed 3 bases, with 3 bases lying between them. CDR1 and CDR2 (germline): MGHDK, SYGVNS. This CDR3 reads CASSDYNQPQHF. CDR3 sequence (DNA): TGTGCCAGCAGTGATTACAATCAGCCCCAGCATTTT.

CDR3 loop: CASSGRLAGVFEQYF. The CDR3 DNA is TGTGCCAGCAGTGGTCGACTAGCGGGGGTCTTCGAGCAGTACTTC. This chain joins TRBV2 and TRBJ2-7; 12 bases fit TRBD2. The CDR3 totals 15 residues. V gave up 4 bases and J gave up 6 bases; unmatched junction bases: 7. In germline, CDR1 is SNHLY, CDR2 FYNNEI.